This entry lists 27 T cell receptor beta chains sequenced from one sample in a study of T-cell memory formation after mild COVID-19. TCRdb re-derived calls from the 5' RACE reads in MiXCR, one entry per CDR3 protein. The data hold approximately 570,000 distinct CDR3 sequences, with over 15% observed a single time. The source material was PBMCs or a T cell subset sorted from them (not recorded which). Receptors were obtained from an adult woman who had mild COVID-19 (a few samples of this study predate the infection). Cell type and time point are not known.

This clonotype was counted a few times. The chain joins TRBV5-1 to TRBJ1-6; D unresolved. This CDR3 is built from 13 residues. V lost 3 bases, J lost 5 bases, and 6 bases lay in between. CDR1 and CDR2 from the germline V gene are SGHRS and YFSETQ. The CDR3 region has the DNA TGCGCCAGCAGCTCTGAGGATAATTCACCCCTCCACTTT. Amino acids: CASSSEDNSPLHF.

This clonotype was counted between two and nine times. The chain employs TRBV24-1 and TRBJ2-2; D remains ambiguous. The CDR3 consists of 12 residues. V lost 5 bases to trimming and J lost 7 bases, with 7 bases between them. From germline, CDR1 is KGHDR and CDR2 SFDVKD. The CDR3 here is CATSGSGGELFF. The CDR3 region has the DNA TGTGCCACCAGTGGGTCGGGCGGGGAGCTGTTTTTT.

There are a few counts of this clonotype. The J gene is TRBJ2-7, the V gene TRBV4-1; 9 nucleotides agree with TRBD1. Germline values: CDR1 MGHRA, CDR2 YSYEKL. The CDR3 length is 14 residues. The V segment lost 2 bases and the J segment 5 bases; nucleotides outside the gene matches: 4. Here the CDR3 DNA reads TGCGCCAGCAGCCAAAACAGGGGGCTAAACGAGCAGTACTTC. Protein: CASSQNRGLNEQYF.

The rearrangement joins TRBV20-1 to TRBJ1-5; D is undetermined. CDR1 and CDR2 from the germline V gene are DFQATT and SNEGSKA (reference sequence). The CDR3 is 13 residues long. V shed 6 bases and J shed 3 bases, with 12 bases lying between them. As DNA, the CDR3 is TGCAGTGCCCTTGGACCGTTCAATCAGCCCCAGCATTTT. Its translation is CSALGPFNQPQHF.

This rearrangement joins TRBV2 to TRBJ2-7; D might be TRBD1 or TRBD2, each matching 5 bases. The V end lost 5 bases, the J end lost 6 bases, and 17 bases lay between the germline ends. CDR3 length: 14 amino acids. CDR1 is SNHLY and CDR2 is FYNNEI in the germline V gene. CDR3 residues: CASSPGSPLSEQYF. Here the CDR3 DNA reads TGTGCCAGCAGTCCAGGGAGTCCTCTATCCGAGCAGTACTTC.

This clonotype was observed a handful of times. This chain joins TRBV5-1 and TRBJ2-1; unclear D gene. Trimming stripped 4 bases from V and 8 bases from J, with 16 bases between. Germline V gene lookup returns CDR1 SGHRS and CDR2 YFSETQ. This CDR3 spans 14 amino acids. CDR3 sequence reads: CASSLSAGVDEQFF. CDR3 coding DNA: TGCGCCAGCAGCCTTTCCGCCGGAGTGGATGAGCAGTTCTTC. The full variable domain, with the rest looked up from reference TRBV5-1 and TRBJ2-1, is KAGVTQTPRYLIKTRGQQVTLSCSPISGHRSVSWYQQTPGQGLQFLFEYFSETQRNKGNFPGRFSGRQFSNSRSEMNVSTLELGDSALYLCASSLSAGVDEQFFGPGTRLTVL.

This clonotype was counted only a few times. The chain uses TRBV6-2 or TRBV6-3 and TRBJ2-1; 8 bases are shared with TRBD2. The V gene end was trimmed by 4 bases and the J gene end by 2 bases; junction bases not matched to a gene: 4. Germline V gene lookup returns CDR1 MNHEY and CDR2 SVGEGT. The CDR3 is 15 amino acids. CDR3 bases: TGTGCCAGCAGTTCTAGCGGGTTTGCCTACAATGAGCAGTTCTTC. This translates into CASSSSGFAYNEQFF.

J is TRBJ2-7 and V is TRBV5-1; 9 nucleotides align to TRBD1. Germline values: CDR1 SGHRS, CDR2 YFSETQ. After removal of 4 bases from V and 2 bases from J, the junction contained 7 bases not matched to a gene. The CDR3 is 15 amino acids. In nucleotides, the CDR3 is TGCGCCAGCAGCCCAAGGGGACAGGGAGCCTACGAGCAGTACTTC. This translates into CASSPRGQGAYEQYF.

The sample holds a few counts of this clonotype. The rearrangement joins TRBV30 to TRBJ2-5, with 7 bases that match TRBD2. With 2 bases clipped from V and 2 bases from J, the junction kept 11 bases outside the gene matches. Germline CDR1 is GTSNPN and CDR2 is SVGIG (reference sequence). The CDR3 spans 16 residues. The CDR3 here is CAWSHTGGPTQETQYF. CDR3 sequence (DNA): TGTGCCTGGAGTCATACGGGGGGTCCCACTCAAGAGACCCAGTACTTC. Based on the CDR3 plus reference TRBV30 and TRBJ2-5, the full variable domain is SQTIHQWPATLVQPVGSPLSLECTVEGTSNPNLYWYRQAAGRGLQLLFYSVGIGQISSEVPQNLSASRPQDRQFILSSKKLLLSDSGFYLCAWSHTGGPTQETQYFGPGTRLLVL.

This clonotype showed up many times. The V and J genes are TRBV6-5 and TRBJ1-1, with D possibly being TRBD1 (6 bases). The V end lost 2 bases, the J end lost 1 base, and 11 bases lay between the germline ends. The V gene's germline CDR1 is MNHEY and CDR2 SVGAGI. The CDR3 has 15 amino acids. CDR3 protein: CASSYSGGRNTEAFF. The CDR3 nucleotides read TGTGCCAGCAGTTACAGCGGGGGCAGGAACACTGAAGCTTTCTTT.

The rearrangement uses TRBV19 and TRBJ1-1; D may be TRBD1 (6 bases). V lost 6 bases to trimming and J lost 1 base, with 18 bases between them. There are 16 residues in the CDR3. Germline V CDR1 and CDR2: LNHDA, SQIVND (reference sequence). The CDR3 sequence: CASRRGLGQPNTEAFF. Written as DNA, the CDR3 is TGTGCCAGTAGACGGGGTCTCGGACAGCCGAACACTGAAGCTTTCTTT.

V usage is TRBV12-3 or TRBV12-4 and J usage is TRBJ1-1; D is uncertain. This CDR3 comprises 15 residues. The V and J ends lost 3 bases and 4 bases respectively, with 15 bases between them. CDR3 nucleotides: TGTGCCAGCAGTTTGAAAGCCTCCTGGGGCACTGAAGCTTTCTTT. Its translation is CASSLKASWGTEAFF.

The J gene is TRBJ1-2, the V gene TRBV4-3; D is ambiguous. In germline, CDR1 is LGHNA, CDR2 YSLEER. Trimming cost V 0 bases and J 3 bases, with 11 bases left between them. This CDR3 is 15 amino acids long. The CDR3: CASSQDSAAYYGYTF. The CDR3 DNA reads as TGCGCCAGCAGCCAAGATAGTGCAGCGTACTATGGCTACACCTTC.

The rearrangement links TRBV11-2 to TRBJ2-7; D remains unclear. The CDR3 spans 14 residues. Germline CDR1 SGHAT, CDR2 FQNNGV. Trimming stripped 0 bases from V and 1 base from J, with 7 bases between. The CDR3 sequence is CASSLDPGSYEQYF. The CDR3 DNA follows: TGTGCCAGCAGCTTAGACCCGGGTTCCTACGAGCAGTACTTC. The full variable domain, completed using reference TRBV11-2 and TRBJ2-7, is EAGVAQSPRYKIIEKRQSVAFWCNPISGHATLYWYQQILGQGPKLLIQFQNNGVVDDSQLPKDRFSAERLKGVDSTLKIQPAKLEDSAVYLCASSLDPGSYEQYFGPGTRLTVT.

Only a few counts were recorded for this clonotype. The chain joins TRBV24-1 to TRBJ2-1, with a tentative D call TRBD2 (5 bases). The CDR3 totals 16 residues. Trimming cost V 0 bases and J 5 bases, with 13 bases left between them. Germline V gene lookup returns CDR1 KGHDR and CDR2 SFDVKD. In DNA, the CDR3 is TGTGCCACCAGTGATTTGCGGGGTGGTCCGAACAATGAGCAGTTCTTC. Its translation: CATSDLRGGPNNEQFF.

The rearrangement joins TRBV10-3 to TRBJ1-1; a weak D match, TRBD1 (5 bases). Germline V gene data show CDR1 as ENHRY and CDR2 as SYGVKD. The V end was cut by 5 bases, the J end by 4 bases, with 8 bases between. The CDR3 runs to 12 residues. The DNA for the CDR3 is TGTGCCATCAGTCCGACAGCCACTGAAGCTTTCTTT. Residues: CAISPTATEAFF.

This clonotype was seen only a few times. J is TRBJ1-4 and V is TRBV15; D is uncertain. The CDR3 is 14 amino acids. CDR1 and CDR2 from the germline V gene are LNHNV and YYDKDF (reference sequence). V was trimmed by 0 bases and J by 10 bases, leaving 12 bases between them. Written as DNA, the CDR3 is TGTGCCACCAGCAGAGACTTTGGGGAGCGAAAACTGTTTTTT. Protein: CATSRDFGERKLFF.

This clonotype was recorded a few times. V gene TRBV19 combines with J gene TRBJ2-5; 9 nucleotides match TRBD1. Germline trimming cut 5 bases from V and 4 bases from J; bases unmatched to any gene: 11. The CDR3 covers 16 residues. CDR1 and CDR2 from the germline V gene are LNHDA and SQIVND (reference sequence). The CDR3 region is CASSPGQGRGGETQYF. The DNA for the CDR3 is TGTGCCAGTAGTCCCGGACAGGGGAGAGGAGGAGAGACCCAGTACTTC. Together with reference TRBV19 and TRBJ2-5, the CDR3 gives the full variable domain: DGGITQSPKYLFRKEGQNVTLSCEQNLNHDAMYWYRQDPGQGLRLIYYSQIVNDFQKGDIAEGYSVSREKKESFPLTVTSAQKNPTAFYLCASSPGQGRGGETQYFGPGTRLLVL.

This clonotype showed up just a few times. The chain links TRBV6-5 to TRBJ2-6, with TRBD1 identical over 7 bases. The CDR3 spans 16 residues. Germline V gene lookup returns CDR1 MNHEY and CDR2 SVGAGI. V dropped 5 bases and J dropped 1; count of bases not matched to a gene: 5. CDR3 DNA: TGTGCCAGCAGTGAGCTGGGACAGTCTGGGGCCAACGTCCTGACTTTC. As protein: CASSELGQSGANVLTF.

This clonotype appeared a few times. The chain combines TRBV6-5 with TRBJ2-7; 9 bases are shared with TRBD2. Trimming took 3 bases from V and 7 from J; bases not matched to a gene: 10. Germline assignment: CDR1 MNHEY and CDR2 SVGAGI. The CDR3 spans 15 residues. The CDR3: CASSYLVAGVGEQYF. The CDR3 region has the DNA TGTGCCAGCAGTTATCTGGTAGCGGGAGTGGGTGAGCAGTACTTC.

CDR3 protein: CASSQDLGLAGGRPYEQFF. The CDR3 DNA reads TGTGCCAGCAGCCAAGATCTGGGACTAGCGGGGGGGCGTCCGTATGAGCAGTTCTTC. The V call is TRBV3-1, the J call TRBJ2-1, with TRBD2 identical over 16 bases. This CDR3 spans 19 amino acids. Germline V gene sequence: CDR1 LGHDT, CDR2 YNNKEL (reference sequence). With V trimmed by 0 bases and J by 8 bases, 10 bases remained unmatched.

This clonotype was detected only a few times. The chain has TRBV4-1 and TRBJ2-5, with 14 nucleotides matching TRBD2. Germline CDR1 reads MGHRA; CDR2 reads YSYEKL. The CDR3 runs 20 residues. The V and J ends lost 0 bases and 0 bases, in that order; junction bases with no gene match: 9. The CDR3, as DNA: TGCGCCAGCAGCCAAGAAACGGGACTAGCGGGGGCCGGGTACCAAGAGACCCAGTACTTC. Protein: CASSQETGLAGAGYQETQYF.

This clonotype was detected ten times or more. The chain uses TRBV12-3 or TRBV12-4 and TRBJ1-6, with 11 bases aligning to TRBD1. This CDR3 is built from 15 residues. J gave up 10 bases and V 6 bases, and 8 bases lay outside the gene matches. CDR3 in amino acids: CASRAGTGGRSPLHF. In DNA, the CDR3 is TGTGCCAGCAGAGCCGGGACAGGGGGGCGGTCACCCCTCCACTTT.

This clonotype turned up a few times. V usage is TRBV19 and J usage is TRBJ1-1; D is unresolved. The CDR3 has 12 residues. With 7 bases removed from V and 6 bases from J, the gap between germline ends came to 12 bases. Germline V lookup: CDR1 LNHDA, CDR2 SQIVND (reference sequence). CDR3 residues: CASKKTAAEAFF. In nucleotides, the CDR3 is TGTGCCAGTAAAAAAACGGCGGCTGAAGCTTTCTTT.

The rearrangement uses TRBV5-1 and TRBJ1-6; D is possibly TRBD1 (6 bases). Germline lookup yields CDR1 SGHRS and CDR2 YFSETQ. The V end was cut by 6 bases, the J end by 6 bases, with 16 bases between. The CDR3 totals 15 residues. CDR3 residues: CASTPRGAGNSPLHF. The CDR3 DNA sequence: TGCGCCAGCACGCCCCGGGGGGCCGGTAATTCACCCCTCCACTTT.

This clonotype was recorded a few times. J is TRBJ2-7 and V is TRBV5-1; D is ambiguous. The CDR3 sequence is 15 residues long. Germline V lookup: CDR1 SGHRS, CDR2 YFSETQ. Trimming shortened V by 1 base and J by 7 bases, and 18 bases separated the two germline ends. CDR3: CASSLNGETFEEQYF. The CDR3, as DNA: TGCGCCAGCAGCTTGAATGGCGAAACCTTTGAGGAGCAGTACTTC.

The J gene is TRBJ2-7, the V gene TRBV27, with D maybe TRBD1 (7 bases). This CDR3 spans 18 amino acids. Germline V CDR1 and CDR2: MNHEY, SMNVEV (reference sequence). Trimming stripped 4 bases from V and 5 bases from J, with 27 bases between. Written as DNA, the CDR3 is TGTGCCAGCAGTTCCATCACCTTCTCCTCAGGGGGGTCAAACGAGCAGTACTTC. Translated: CASSSITFSSGGSNEQYF.